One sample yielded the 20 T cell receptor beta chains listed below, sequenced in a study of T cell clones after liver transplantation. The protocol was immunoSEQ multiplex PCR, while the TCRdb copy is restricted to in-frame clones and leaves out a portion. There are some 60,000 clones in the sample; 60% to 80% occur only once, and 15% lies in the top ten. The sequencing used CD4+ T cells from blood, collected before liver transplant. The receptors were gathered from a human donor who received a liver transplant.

The DNA of the CDR3 is TGCGCCAGCAGTGAAGGAGGGGAATACAATGAGCAGTTCTTC. Residues: CASSEGGEYNEQFF. The chain combines TRBV10-1 with TRBJ2-1; D might be TRBD2 (6 bases). Germline V gene data show CDR1 as WNHNN and CDR2 as SYGVQD (reference sequence). The CDR3 runs to 14 residues. The ends were cut back, 3 bases at V and 4 bases at J, with 10 bases in the middle.

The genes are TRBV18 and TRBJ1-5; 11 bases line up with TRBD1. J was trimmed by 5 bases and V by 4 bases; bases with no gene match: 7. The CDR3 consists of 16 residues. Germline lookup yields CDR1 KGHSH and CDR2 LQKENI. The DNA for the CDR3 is TGTGCCAGCTCACAGGGGACAGGGGGAGAGGATCAGCCCCAGCATTTT. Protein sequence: CASSQGTGGEDQPQHF.

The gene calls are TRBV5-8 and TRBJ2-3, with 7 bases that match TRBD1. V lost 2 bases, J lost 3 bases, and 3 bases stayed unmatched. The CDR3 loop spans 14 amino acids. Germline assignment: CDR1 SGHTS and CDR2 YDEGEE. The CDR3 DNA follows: TGTGCCAGCAGCTTCGGGACAGTAACAGATACGCAGTATTTT. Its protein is CASSFGTVTDTQYF.

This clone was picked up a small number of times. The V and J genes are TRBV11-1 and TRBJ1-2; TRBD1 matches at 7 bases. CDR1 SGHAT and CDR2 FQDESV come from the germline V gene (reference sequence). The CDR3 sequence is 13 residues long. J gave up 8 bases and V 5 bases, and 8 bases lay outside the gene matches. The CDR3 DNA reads TGTGCCAGCAGCGACGACAGGGTCGGAGGCTACACCTTC. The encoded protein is CASSDDRVGGYTF.

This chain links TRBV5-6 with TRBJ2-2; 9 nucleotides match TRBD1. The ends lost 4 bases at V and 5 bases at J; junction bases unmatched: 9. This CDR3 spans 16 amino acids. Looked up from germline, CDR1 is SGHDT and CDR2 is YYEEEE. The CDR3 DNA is TGTGCCAGCAGCACCTCGGGACAGGGCACAACCGGGGAGCTGTTTTTT. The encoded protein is CASSTSGQGTTGELFF.

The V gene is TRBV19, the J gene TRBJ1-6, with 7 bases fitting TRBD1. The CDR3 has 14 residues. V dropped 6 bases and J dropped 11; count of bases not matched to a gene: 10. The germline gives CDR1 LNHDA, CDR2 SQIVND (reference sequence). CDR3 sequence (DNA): TGTGCCAGTAGCTCGACAGGGAGGAGTCCACCCCTCCACTTT. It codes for CASSSTGRSPPLHF. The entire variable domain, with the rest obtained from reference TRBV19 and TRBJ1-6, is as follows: DGGITQSPKYLFRKEGQNVTLSCEQNLNHDAMYWYRQDPGQGLRLIYYSQIVNDFQKGDIAEGYSVSREKKESFPLTVTSAQKNPTAFYLCASSSTGRSPPLHFGNGTRLTVT.

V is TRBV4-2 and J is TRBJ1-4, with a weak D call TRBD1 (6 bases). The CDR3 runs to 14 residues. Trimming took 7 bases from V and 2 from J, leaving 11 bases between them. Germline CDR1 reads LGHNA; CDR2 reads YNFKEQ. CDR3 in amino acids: CASTTGSTNEKLFF. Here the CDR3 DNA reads TGTGCCAGCACAACAGGGTCGACTAATGAAAAACTGTTTTTT.

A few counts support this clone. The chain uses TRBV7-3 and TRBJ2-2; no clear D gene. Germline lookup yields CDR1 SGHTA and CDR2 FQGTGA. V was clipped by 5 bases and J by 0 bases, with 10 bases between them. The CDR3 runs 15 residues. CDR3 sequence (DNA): TGTGCCAGCAGCCCCGGTACAGCGAACACCGGGGAGCTGTTTTTT. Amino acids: CASSPGTANTGELFF.

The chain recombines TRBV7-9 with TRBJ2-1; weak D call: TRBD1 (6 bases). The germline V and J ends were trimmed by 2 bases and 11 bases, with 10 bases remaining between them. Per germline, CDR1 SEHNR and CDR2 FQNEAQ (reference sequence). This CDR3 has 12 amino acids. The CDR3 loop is CASSLRDIQQFF. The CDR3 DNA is TGTGCCAGCAGCTTAAGGGACATTCAGCAGTTCTTC.

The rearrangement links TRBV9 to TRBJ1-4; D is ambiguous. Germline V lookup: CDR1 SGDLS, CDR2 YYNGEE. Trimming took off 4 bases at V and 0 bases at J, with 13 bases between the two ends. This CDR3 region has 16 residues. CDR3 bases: TGTGCCAGCAGCCCCGGAAGCGTTGCAACTAATGAAAAACTGTTTTTT. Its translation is CASSPGSVATNEKLFF.

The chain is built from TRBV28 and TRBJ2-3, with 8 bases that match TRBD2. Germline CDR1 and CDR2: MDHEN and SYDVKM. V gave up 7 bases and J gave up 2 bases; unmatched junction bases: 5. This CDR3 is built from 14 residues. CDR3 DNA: TGTGCCAGCAAGTCGGGGGGGCACACAGATACGCAGTATTTT. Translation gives CASKSGGHTDTQYF. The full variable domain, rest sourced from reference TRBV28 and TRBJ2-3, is DVKVTQSSRYLVKRTGEKVFLECVQDMDHENMFWYRQDPGLGLRLIYFSYDVKMKEKGDIPEGYSVSREKKERFSLILESASTNQTSMYLCASKSGGHTDTQYFGPGTRLTVL.

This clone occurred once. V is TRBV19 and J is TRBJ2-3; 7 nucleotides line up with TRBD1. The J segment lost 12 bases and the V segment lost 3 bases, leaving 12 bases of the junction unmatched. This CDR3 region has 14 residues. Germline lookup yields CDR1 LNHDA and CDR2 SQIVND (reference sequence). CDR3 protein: CASSMGTEVRVQYF. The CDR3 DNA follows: TGTGCCAGTAGTATGGGGACAGAGGTAAGGGTCCAGTATTTT.

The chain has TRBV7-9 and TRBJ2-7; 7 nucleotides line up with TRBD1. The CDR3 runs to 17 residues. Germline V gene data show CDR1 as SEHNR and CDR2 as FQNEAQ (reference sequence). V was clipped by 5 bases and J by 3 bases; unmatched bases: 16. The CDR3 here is CASSRARTGALLYEQYF. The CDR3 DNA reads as TGTGCCAGCAGCCGTGCTAGGACAGGTGCCCTTCTCTACGAGCAGTACTTC. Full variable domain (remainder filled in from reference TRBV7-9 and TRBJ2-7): DTGVSQNPRHKITKRGQNVTFRCDPISEHNRLYWYRQTLGQGPEFLTYFQNEAQLEKSRLLSDRFSAERPKGSFSTLEIQRTEQGDSAMYLCASSRARTGALLYEQYFGPGTRLTVT.

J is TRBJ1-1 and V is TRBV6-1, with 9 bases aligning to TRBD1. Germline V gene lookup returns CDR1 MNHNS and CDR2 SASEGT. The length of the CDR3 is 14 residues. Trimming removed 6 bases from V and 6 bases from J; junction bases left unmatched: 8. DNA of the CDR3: TGTGCCAGCAGCGGGGACAGGGTGAGGGCTGAAGCTTTCTTT. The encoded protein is CASSGDRVRAEAFF.

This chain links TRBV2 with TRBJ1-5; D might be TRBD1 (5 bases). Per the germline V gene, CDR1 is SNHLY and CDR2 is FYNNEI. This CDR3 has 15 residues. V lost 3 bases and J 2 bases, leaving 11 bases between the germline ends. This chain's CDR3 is CASSEWGERNQPQHF. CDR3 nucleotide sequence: TGTGCCAGCAGTGAGTGGGGGGAGCGCAATCAGCCCCAGCATTTT. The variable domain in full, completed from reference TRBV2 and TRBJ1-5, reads EPEVTQTPSHQVTQMGQEVILRCVPISNHLYFYWYRQILGQKVEFLVSFYNNEISEKSEIFDDQFSVERPDGSNFTLKIRSTKLEDSAMYFCASSEWGERNQPQHFGDGTRLSIL.

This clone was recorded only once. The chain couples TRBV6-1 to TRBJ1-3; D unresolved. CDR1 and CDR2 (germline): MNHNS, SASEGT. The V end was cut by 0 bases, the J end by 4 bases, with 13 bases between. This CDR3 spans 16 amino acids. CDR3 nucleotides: TGTGCCAGCAGTGAAGCTACATCCACCCAGGGAAACACCATATATTTT. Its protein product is CASSEATSTQGNTIYF.

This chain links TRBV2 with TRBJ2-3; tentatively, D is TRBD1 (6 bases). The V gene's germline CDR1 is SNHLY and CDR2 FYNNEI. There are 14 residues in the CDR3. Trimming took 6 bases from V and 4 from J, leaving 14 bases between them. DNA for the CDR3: TGTGCCAGCAGGGCTAGGGGGTGGGCAGATACGCAGTATTTT. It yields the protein CASRARGWADTQYF.

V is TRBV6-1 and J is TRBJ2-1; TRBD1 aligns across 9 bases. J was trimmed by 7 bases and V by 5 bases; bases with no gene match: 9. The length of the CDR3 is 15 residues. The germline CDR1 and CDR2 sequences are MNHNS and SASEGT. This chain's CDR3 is CASSQQQGARNEQFF. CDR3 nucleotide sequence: TGTGCCAGCAGTCAACAACAGGGGGCTCGGAATGAGCAGTTCTTC.

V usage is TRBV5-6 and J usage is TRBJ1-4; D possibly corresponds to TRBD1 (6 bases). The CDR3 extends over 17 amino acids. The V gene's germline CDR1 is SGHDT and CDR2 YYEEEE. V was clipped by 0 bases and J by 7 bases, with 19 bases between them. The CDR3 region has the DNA TGTGCCAGCAGCTTGGAGTTTAGCCGGGACATGGGTGAAAAACTGTTTTTT. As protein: CASSLEFSRDMGEKLFF.

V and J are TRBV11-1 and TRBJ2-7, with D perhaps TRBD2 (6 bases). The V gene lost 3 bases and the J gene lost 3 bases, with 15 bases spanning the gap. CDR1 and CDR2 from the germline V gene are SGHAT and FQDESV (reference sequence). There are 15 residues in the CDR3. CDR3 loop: CASSFPQAGRYEQYF. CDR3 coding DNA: TGTGCCAGCAGCTTTCCCCAGGCGGGGCGCTACGAGCAGTACTTC. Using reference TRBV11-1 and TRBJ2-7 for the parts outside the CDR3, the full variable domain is EAEVAQSPRYKITEKSQAVAFWCDPISGHATLYWYRQILGQGPELLVQFQDESVVDDSQLPKDRFSAERLKGVDSTLKIQPAELGDSAMYLCASSFPQAGRYEQYFGPGTRLTVT.